This TCR beta chain came from a study of blood T cell repertoires in COVID-19. Study at large: The cDNA or gDNA used as material had been derived from T cells, B-cell-depleted T cells, or PBMCs.

Trimming left V 8 bases short and J 2 bases short, with 13 bases between. CDR1 and CDR2 (germline): MNHEY, SVGAGI. There are 14 residues in the CDR3. Per the original data handling: Estimation of nucleated cell counts relied on the amplification of reference gene primers. Some clones are missing from TCRdb's copy, which holds only in-frame ones; the method was immunoSEQ multiplex PCR. The V and J calls and clone size are taken from that table; D and trimming were inferred from the DNA. The profile shows roughly 200,000 clones, 80% to 90% of them singletons. The TCR was taken from a man in his 60s who had recovered from COVID-19. Source material: peripheral blood. The J gene is TRBJ1-5, the V gene TRBV6-5; perhaps TRBD1 as D (6 bases). CDR3 residues: CASGSGDGNQPQHF. Here the CDR3 DNA reads TGTGCCAGCGGGTCAGGGGACGGCAATCAGCCCCAGCATTTT.